Shown below are 14 T cell receptor beta chains from a single sample sequenced in a study of sequential checkpoint blockade in melanoma. Documented treatment: randomized to nivolumab then ipilimumab (arm A) or the reverse (arm B). Sequencing was performed with immunoSEQ multiplex PCR; in TCRdb, only in-frame clones are kept and a portion is missing. The data contain about 13,000 clones, approximately 79% of them singletons. Specimen: CD8+ T cells sorted from blood (inferred from file names), collected from a patient given nivolumab and ipilimumab in sequence. These receptors all stem from a human patient with melanoma. Some clones in this sample may be carry-over from other donors' samples.

The chain is built from TRBV28 and TRBJ1-1; D unclear. This CDR3 comprises 13 residues. Germline values: CDR1 MDHEN, CDR2 SYDVKM. The V gene lost 2 bases and the J gene lost 8 bases, with 12 bases spanning the gap. The CDR3 DNA follows: TGTGCCAGCAGTTTAGTGACGGGCGGGGAAGCTTTCTTT. This codes for CASSLVTGGEAFF. Drawing the rest from reference TRBV28 and TRBJ1-1, the complete variable domain is DVKVTQSSRYLVKRTGEKVFLECVQDMDHENMFWYRQDPGLGLRLIYFSYDVKMKEKGDIPEGYSVSREKKERFSLILESASTNQTSMYLCASSLVTGGEAFFGQGTRLTVV.

V is TRBV21-1 and J is TRBJ2-2; the tabulated D call, TRBD1, remains unverified against the DNA. TRBV21-1 is labeled a pseudogene. The CDR3 totals 17 residues. CDR3 sequence reads: CASSAYTGERGTGELFF. The CDR3 bases are TGTGCCAGCAGCGCTTATACAGGGGAAAGAGGCACCGGGGAGCTGTTTTTT.

The V gene is TRBV9, the J gene TRBJ1-2; D remains unclear. This CDR3 has 13 amino acids. With 3 bases removed from V and 6 bases from J, the gap between germline ends came to 12 bases. CDR1 and CDR2 from the germline V gene are SGDLS and YYNGEE. The CDR3: CASSGRRKDGYTF. CDR3 coding DNA: TGTGCCAGCAGCGGAAGGAGGAAAGATGGCTACACCTTC.

This clone was seen a few times. The V and J genes are TRBV6-4 and TRBJ2-3; possibly TRBD2 for D (6 bases). V was clipped by 2 bases and J by 2 bases, with 14 bases between them. This CDR3 has 16 amino acids. Germline V gives CDR1 MRHNA, CDR2 SNTAGT. The DNA for the CDR3 is TGTGCCAGCAGTGACGGGAACGCGGGGCCCACAGATACGCAGTATTTT. This codes for CASSDGNAGPTDTQYF.

This chain uses TRBV4-3 with TRBJ1-4, with D perhaps matching TRBD1 (5 bases). The V gene lost 0 bases and the J gene lost 8 bases, with 10 bases spanning the gap. Per the germline V gene, CDR1 is LGHNA and CDR2 is YSLEER. The length of the CDR3 is 14 residues. This CDR3 is CASSQDSRGEKLFF. The DNA of the CDR3 is TGCGCCAGCAGCCAAGACTCGCGGGGGGAAAAACTGTTTTTT.

The chain links TRBV4-2 to TRBJ1-3; perhaps TRBD1 as D (5 bases). The germline CDR1 and CDR2 sequences are LGHNA and YNFKEQ. The CDR3 is made up of 16 amino acids. V lost 0 bases to trimming and J lost 5 bases, with 14 bases between them. Written as DNA, the CDR3 is TGTGCCAGCAGCCAAGATCCGAGGGGACTACGAAACACCATATATTTT. This sequence encodes CASSQDPRGLRNTIYF.

The chain has TRBV4-3 and TRBJ2-3, with 9 bases aligning to TRBD2. Per the germline V gene, CDR1 is LGHNA and CDR2 is YSLEER. The J segment lost 0 bases and the V segment lost 1 base, leaving 5 bases of the junction unmatched. This CDR3 has 17 residues. Here the CDR3 reads CASSQAPSGVSTDTQYF. The CDR3 coding sequence is TGCGCCAGCAGCCAAGCCCCTAGCGGGGTTAGCACAGATACGCAGTATTTT.

This chain joins TRBV5-4 and TRBJ2-7; 7 bases are a match to TRBD1. Germline V CDR1 and CDR2: SGHNT, YYREEE (reference sequence). V shed 4 bases and J 0 bases; nucleotides not matched to a gene: 4. This CDR3 is built from 14 residues. The CDR3 protein is CASSMTGNSYEQYF. DNA of the CDR3: TGTGCCAGCAGCATGACAGGGAACTCCTACGAGCAGTACTTC. The full variable domain, its missing parts supplied by reference TRBV5-4 and TRBJ2-7, is ETGVTQSPTHLIKTRGQQVTLRCSSQSGHNTVSWYQQALGQGPQFIFQYYREEENGRGNFPPRFSGLQFPNYSSELNVNALELDDSALYLCASSMTGNSYEQYFGPGTRLTVT.

This clone was found a few times. The chain joins TRBV6-6 to TRBJ1-2; 8 bases are shared with TRBD1. The CDR3 covers 14 residues. The ends lost 6 bases at V and 5 bases at J; junction bases unmatched: 8. Germline CDR1 and CDR2: MNHNY and SVGAGI (reference sequence). CDR3 in DNA: TGTGCCAGCAGATTCGACAGGGGAGGATATGGCTACACCTTC. This codes for CASRFDRGGYGYTF.

The gene calls are TRBV6-1 and TRBJ1-2; 10 positions match TRBD1. The CDR3 is 17 amino acids. The V gene end was trimmed by 2 bases and the J gene end by 4 bases; junction bases not matched to a gene: 10. The V gene's germline CDR1 is MNHNS and CDR2 SASEGT. CDR3 region: CASSELGTGAYIYGYTF. The DNA for the CDR3 is TGTGCCAGCAGTGAATTAGGGACAGGGGCTTACATCTATGGCTACACCTTC.

The chain couples TRBV5-1 to TRBJ2-7; D is possibly TRBD1 (7 bases). Per germline, CDR1 SGHRS and CDR2 YFSETQ. V lost 2 bases and J lost 3, with 30 bases in between. This CDR3 is built from 20 residues. CDR3 loop: CASSFPSPDSQGTPFYEQYF. DNA for the CDR3: TGCGCCAGCAGCTTCCCCTCTCCCGACTCACAGGGGACTCCGTTCTACGAGCAGTACTTC.

This chain joins TRBV19 and TRBJ1-1; D gene ambiguous. Trimming removed 6 bases from V and 10 bases from J, with 12 bases in between. The CDR3 sequence is 11 residues long. Germline V CDR1 and CDR2: LNHDA, SQIVND (reference sequence). The chain's CDR3 is CASRVGPGAFF. The CDR3 DNA is TGTGCCAGTAGAGTGGGCCCTGGAGCTTTCTTT.

This clone appeared once. The chain couples TRBV11-2 to TRBJ1-4; 9 bases fit TRBD1. Germline CDR1 is SGHAT and CDR2 is FQNNGV. The length of the CDR3 is 16 residues. V lost 2 bases, J lost 7 bases, and 8 bases stayed unmatched. CDR3 nucleotide sequence: TGTGCCAGCAGCTTACCAACAGGGGGCAGGAGTGAAAAACTGTTTTTT. Translation gives CASSLPTGGRSEKLFF. The variable domain in full, with the rest retrieved from reference TRBV11-2 and TRBJ1-4, is EAGVAQSPRYKIIEKRQSVAFWCNPISGHATLYWYQQILGQGPKLLIQFQNNGVVDDSQLPKDRFSAERLKGVDSTLKIQPAKLEDSAVYLCASSLPTGGRSEKLFFGSGTQLSVL.

This chain connects TRBV7-2 to TRBJ2-5, with 13 bases matching TRBD2. V trimming: 6 bases; J trimming: 5 bases; junction bases outside the gene matches: 9. Germline V lookup: CDR1 SGHTA, CDR2 FQGNSA. The CDR3 is 16 amino acids. CDR3 DNA: TGTGCCAGCAGTGAAACTAGCGGGGGGGCCCATGAGACCCAGTACTTC. This codes for CASSETSGGAHETQYF.